The clone carrying this TCR beta chain was observed a single time. Its target is unknown. The data were produced by immunoSEQ multiplex PCR, yet TCRdb's version contains in-frame clones alone and is incomplete. The top ten clones hold over 2.5% of a sample with 55,000 to 85,000 clones, approximately 90% of them seen once. The sample originates from a study of OX40 agonist ivuxolimab in advanced cancers. In the study overall: Patients were treated with ivuxolimab, an agonistic anti-OX40 (CD134) antibody. Those treated in dose escalation had hepatocellular carcinoma, melanoma, renal cell cancer or head and neck cancer.

Whole-study findings and limits: Researchers report that CD8+ T cells had, on average, more expanded clones than CD4+.

Trimming removed 5 bases from V and 2 bases from J, with 12 bases in between. CDR1 and CDR2 from the germline V gene are SGHTA and FQGNSA. The CDR3 spans 14 residues. The sequencing used CD4+ or CD8+ T cells sorted from blood, collected in a trial of the OX40 agonist ivuxolimab. The rearrangement joins TRBV7-2 to TRBJ1-1; no clear D. The sequence derives from an adult with an advanced solid tumor such as melanoma, head and neck, liver or kidney cancer. In DNA form, the CDR3 reads TGTGCCAGCAGCCCCGGAGGTATTAACACTGAAGCTTTCTTT. It yields the protein CASSPGGINTEAFF.